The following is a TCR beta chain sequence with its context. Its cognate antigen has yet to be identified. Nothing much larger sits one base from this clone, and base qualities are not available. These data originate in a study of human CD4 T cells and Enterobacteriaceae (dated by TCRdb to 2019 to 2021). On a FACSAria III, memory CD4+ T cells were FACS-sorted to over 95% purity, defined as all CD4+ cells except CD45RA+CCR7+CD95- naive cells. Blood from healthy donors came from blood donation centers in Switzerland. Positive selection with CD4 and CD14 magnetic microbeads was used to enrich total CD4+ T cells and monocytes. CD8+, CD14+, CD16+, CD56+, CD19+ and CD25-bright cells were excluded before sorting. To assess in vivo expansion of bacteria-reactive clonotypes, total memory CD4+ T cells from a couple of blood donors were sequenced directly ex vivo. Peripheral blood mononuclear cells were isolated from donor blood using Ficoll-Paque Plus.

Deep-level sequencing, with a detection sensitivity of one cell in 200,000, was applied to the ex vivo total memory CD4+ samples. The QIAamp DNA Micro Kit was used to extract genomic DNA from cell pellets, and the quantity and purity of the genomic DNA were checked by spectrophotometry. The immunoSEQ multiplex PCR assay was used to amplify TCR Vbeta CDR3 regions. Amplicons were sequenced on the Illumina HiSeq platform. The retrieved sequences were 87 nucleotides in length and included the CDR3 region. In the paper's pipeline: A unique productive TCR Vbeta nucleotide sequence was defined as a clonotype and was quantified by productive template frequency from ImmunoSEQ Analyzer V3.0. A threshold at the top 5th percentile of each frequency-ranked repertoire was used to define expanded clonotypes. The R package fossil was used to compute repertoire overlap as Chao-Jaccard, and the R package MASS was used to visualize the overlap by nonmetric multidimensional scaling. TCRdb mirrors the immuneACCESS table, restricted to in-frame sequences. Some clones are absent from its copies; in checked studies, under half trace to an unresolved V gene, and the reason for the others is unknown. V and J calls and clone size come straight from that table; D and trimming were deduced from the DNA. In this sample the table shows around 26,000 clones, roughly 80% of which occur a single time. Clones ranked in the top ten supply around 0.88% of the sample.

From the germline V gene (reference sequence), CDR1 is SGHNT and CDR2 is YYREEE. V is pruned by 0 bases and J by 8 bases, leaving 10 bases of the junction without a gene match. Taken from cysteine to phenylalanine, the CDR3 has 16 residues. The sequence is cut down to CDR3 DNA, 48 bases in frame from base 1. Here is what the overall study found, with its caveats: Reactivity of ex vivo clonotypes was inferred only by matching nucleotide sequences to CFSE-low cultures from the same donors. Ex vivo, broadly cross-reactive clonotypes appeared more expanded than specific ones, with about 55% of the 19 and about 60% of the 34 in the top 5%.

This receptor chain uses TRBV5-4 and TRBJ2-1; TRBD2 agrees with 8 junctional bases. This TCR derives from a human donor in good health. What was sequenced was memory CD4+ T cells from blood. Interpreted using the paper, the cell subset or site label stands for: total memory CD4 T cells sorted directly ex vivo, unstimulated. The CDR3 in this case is CASSLAGASGSHEQFF. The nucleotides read TGTGCCAGCAGCTTGGCCGGGGCTAGCGGGTCCCATGAGCAGTTCTTC. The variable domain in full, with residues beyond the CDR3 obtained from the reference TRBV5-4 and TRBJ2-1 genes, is ETGVTQSPTHLIKTRGQQVTLRCSSQSGHNTVSWYQQALGQGPQFIFQYYREEENGRGNFPPRFSGLQFPNYSSELNVNALELDDSALYLCASSLAGASGSHEQFFGPGTRLTVL.